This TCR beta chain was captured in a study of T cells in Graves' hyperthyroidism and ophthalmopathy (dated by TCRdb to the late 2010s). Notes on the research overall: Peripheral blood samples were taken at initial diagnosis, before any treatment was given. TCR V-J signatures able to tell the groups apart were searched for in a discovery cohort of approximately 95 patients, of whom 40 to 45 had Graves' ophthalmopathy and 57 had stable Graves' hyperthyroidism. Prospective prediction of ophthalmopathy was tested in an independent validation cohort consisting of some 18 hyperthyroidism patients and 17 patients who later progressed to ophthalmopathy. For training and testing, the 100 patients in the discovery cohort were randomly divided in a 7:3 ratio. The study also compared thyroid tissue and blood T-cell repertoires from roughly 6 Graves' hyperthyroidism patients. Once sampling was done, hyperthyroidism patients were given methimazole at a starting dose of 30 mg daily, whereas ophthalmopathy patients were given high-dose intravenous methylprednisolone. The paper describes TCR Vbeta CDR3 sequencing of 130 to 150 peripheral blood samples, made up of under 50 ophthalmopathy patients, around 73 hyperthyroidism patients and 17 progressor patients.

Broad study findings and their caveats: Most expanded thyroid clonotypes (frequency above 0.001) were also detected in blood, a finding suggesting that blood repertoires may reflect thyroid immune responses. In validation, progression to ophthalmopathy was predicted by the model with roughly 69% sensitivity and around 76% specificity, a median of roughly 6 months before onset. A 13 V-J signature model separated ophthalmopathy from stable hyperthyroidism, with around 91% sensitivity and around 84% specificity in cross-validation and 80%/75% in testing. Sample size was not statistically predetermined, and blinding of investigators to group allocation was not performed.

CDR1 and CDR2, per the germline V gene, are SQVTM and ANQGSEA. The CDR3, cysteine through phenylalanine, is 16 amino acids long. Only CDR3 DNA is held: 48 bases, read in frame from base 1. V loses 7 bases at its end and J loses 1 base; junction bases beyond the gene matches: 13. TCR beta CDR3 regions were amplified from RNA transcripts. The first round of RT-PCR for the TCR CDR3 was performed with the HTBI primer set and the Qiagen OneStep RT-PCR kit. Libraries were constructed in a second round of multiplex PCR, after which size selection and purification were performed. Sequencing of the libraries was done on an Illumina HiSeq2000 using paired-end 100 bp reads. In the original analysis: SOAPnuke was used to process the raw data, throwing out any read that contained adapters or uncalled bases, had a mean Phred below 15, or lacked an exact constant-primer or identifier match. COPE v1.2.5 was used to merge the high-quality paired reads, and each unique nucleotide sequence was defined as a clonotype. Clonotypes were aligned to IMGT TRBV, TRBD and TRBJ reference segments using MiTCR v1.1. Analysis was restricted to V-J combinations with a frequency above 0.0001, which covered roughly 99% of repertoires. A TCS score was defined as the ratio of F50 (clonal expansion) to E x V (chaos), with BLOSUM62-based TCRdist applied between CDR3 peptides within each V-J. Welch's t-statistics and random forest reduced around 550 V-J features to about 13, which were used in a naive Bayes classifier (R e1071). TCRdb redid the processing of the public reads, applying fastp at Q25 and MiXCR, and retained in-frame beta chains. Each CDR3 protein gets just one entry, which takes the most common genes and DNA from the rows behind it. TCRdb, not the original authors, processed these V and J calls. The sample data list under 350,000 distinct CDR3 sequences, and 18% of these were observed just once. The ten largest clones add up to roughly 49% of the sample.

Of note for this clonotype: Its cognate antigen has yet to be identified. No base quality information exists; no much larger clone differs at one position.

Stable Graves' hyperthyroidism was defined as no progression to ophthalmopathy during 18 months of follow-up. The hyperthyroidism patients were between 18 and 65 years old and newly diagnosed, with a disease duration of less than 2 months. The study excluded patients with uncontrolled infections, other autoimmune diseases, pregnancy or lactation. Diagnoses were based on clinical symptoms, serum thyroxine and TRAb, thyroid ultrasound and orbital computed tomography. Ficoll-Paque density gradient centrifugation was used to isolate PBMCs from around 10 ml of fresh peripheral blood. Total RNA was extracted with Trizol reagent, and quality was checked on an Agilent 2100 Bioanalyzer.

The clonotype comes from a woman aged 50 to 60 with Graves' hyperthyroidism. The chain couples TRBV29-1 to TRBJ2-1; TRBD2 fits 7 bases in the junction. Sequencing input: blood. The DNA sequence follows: TGCAGCGGGCCAAAGGGTTGGGGGGGGTCCTACAATGAGCAGTTCTTC. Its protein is CSGPKGWGGSYNEQFF.